What follows describes a single T cell receptor (beta chain). These data are taken from a study of neoadjuvant anti-PD-1 for oral cavity cancer. Produced via immunoSEQ multiplex PCR; TCRdb's table is partial and in-frame only. The table shows 40,000 or so clones, with approximately 40% occurring only once. Time point specified: after neoadjuvant nivolumab, at surgical resection. The receptor was derived from a person aged 40 to 85 with oral cavity squamous cell carcinoma. The sample in question was tumor tissue, obtained after nivolumab (anti-PD-1) treatment.

This CDR3 reads CASSIPIGRMNTEAFF. The CDR3 nucleotides are TGTGCCAGTAGTATACCGATAGGACGTATGAACACTGAAGCTTTCTTT. The genes are TRBV19 and TRBJ1-1; D remains ambiguous. CDR3 length equals 16 residues. The V gene's germline CDR1 is LNHDA and CDR2 SQIVND (reference sequence). V gave up 2 bases and J gave up 0 bases, with 13 bases separating them.